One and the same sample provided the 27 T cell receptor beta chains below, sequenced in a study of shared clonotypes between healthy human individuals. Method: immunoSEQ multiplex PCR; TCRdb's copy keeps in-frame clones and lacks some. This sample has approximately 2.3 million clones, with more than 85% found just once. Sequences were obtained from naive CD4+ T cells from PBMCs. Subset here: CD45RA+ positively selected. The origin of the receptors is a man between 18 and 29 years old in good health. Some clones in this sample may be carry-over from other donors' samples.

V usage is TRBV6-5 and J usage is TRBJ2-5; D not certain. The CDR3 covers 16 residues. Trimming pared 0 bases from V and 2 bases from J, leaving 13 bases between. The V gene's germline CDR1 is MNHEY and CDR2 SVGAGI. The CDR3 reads CASSYSYTAEQETQYF. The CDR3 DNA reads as TGTGCCAGCAGTTACTCTTATACGGCGGAGCAAGAGACCCAGTACTTC.

CDR3 amino acids: CASSDGGLGSYEQYF. CDR3 nucleotide sequence: TGTGCCAGCAGTGATGGAGGGTTGGGCTCCTACGAGCAGTACTTC. V is TRBV2 and J is TRBJ2-7; maybe TRBD2 (6 bases). Germline V gives CDR1 SNHLY, CDR2 FYNNEI. Between the trimmed V and J ends, which lost 3 bases and 0 bases, there was a span of 12 bases. This CDR3 contains 15 residues.

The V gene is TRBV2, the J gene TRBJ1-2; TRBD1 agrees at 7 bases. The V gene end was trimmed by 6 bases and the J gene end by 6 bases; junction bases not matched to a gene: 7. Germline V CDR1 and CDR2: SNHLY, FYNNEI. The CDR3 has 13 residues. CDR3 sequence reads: CASSADRVDGYTF. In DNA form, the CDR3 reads TGTGCCAGCAGCGCCGACAGGGTAGATGGCTACACCTTC.

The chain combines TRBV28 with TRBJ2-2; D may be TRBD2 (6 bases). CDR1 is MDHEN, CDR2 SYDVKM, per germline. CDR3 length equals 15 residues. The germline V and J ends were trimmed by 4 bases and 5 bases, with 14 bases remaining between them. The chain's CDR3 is CASSYSGGPTGELFF. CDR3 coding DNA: TGTGCCAGCAGTTATTCTGGAGGGCCGACCGGGGAGCTGTTTTTT.

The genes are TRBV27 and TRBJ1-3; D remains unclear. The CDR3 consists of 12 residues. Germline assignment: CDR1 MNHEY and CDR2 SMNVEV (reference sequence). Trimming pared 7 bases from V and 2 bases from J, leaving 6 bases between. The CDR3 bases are TGTGCCAGCACTAAAACTGGAAACACCATATATTTT. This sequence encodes CASTKTGNTIYF.

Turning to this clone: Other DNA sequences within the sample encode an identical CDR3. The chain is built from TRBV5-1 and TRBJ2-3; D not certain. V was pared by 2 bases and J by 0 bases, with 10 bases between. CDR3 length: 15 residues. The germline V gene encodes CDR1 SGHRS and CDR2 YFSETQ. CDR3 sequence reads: CASSFGGTSTDTQYF. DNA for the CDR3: TGCGCCAGCAGCTTTGGCGGAACTAGCACAGATACGCAGTATTTT.

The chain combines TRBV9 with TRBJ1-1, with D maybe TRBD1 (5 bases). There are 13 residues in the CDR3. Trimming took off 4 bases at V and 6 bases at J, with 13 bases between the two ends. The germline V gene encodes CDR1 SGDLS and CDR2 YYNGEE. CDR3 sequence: CASSPRQLPEAFF. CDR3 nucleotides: TGTGCCAGCAGCCCACGACAGTTGCCTGAAGCTTTCTTT. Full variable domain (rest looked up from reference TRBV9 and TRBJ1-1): DSGVTQTPKHLITATGQRVTLRCSPRSGDLSVYWYQQSLDQGLQFLIQYYNGEERAKGNILERFSAQQFPDLHSELNLSSLELGDSALYFCASSPRQLPEAFFGQGTRLTVV.

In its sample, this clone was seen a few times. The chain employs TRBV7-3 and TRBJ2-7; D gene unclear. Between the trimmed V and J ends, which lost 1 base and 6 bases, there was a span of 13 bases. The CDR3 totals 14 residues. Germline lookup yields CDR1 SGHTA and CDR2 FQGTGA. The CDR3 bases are TGTGCCAGCAGCTTAAACTCTCTCGGAGCCGAGCAGTACTTC. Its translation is CASSLNSLGAEQYF.

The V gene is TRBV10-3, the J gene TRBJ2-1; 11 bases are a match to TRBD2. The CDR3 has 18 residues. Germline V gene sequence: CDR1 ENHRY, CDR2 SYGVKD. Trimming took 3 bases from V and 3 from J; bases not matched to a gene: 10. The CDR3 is CAISERPAGTSGYNEQFF. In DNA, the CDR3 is TGTGCCATCAGTGAACGACCGGCCGGGACTAGCGGCTACAATGAGCAGTTCTTC.

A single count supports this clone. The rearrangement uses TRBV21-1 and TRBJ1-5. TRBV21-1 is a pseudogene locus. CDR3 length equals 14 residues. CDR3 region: CASSIQVGNQPQHF. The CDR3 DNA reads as TGTGCCAGCAGCATCCAAGTGGGCAATCAGCCCCAGCATTTT.

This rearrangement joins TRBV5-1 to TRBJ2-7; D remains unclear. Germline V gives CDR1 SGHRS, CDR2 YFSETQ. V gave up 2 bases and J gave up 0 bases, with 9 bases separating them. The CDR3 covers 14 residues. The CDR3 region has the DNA TGCGCCAGCAGCTTCGATACAGTCTCCTACGAGCAGTACTTC. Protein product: CASSFDTVSYEQYF.

The CDR3 DNA reads as TGTGCCAGCAGCCCGGGACTAGCGAGCACAGATACGCAGTATTTT. It codes for CASSPGLASTDTQYF. V is TRBV11-2 and J is TRBJ2-3; 10 bases are shared with TRBD2. Trimming removed 5 bases from V and 0 bases from J; junction bases left unmatched: 2. CDR1 is SGHAT, CDR2 FQNNGV, per germline. The CDR3 covers 15 residues.

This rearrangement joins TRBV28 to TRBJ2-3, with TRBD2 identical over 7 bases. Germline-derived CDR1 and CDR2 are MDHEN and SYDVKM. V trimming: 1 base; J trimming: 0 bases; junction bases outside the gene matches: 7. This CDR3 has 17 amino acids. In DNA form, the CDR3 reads TGTGCCAGCAGTTTATCTCGGGGGGTACCTAGCACAGATACGCAGTATTTT. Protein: CASSLSRGVPSTDTQYF.

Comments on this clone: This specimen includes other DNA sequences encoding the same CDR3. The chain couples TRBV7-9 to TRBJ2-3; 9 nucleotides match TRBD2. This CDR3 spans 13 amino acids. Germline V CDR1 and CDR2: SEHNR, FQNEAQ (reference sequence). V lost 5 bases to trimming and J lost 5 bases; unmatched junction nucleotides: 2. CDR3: CASSLSGGDTQYF. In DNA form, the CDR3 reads TGTGCCAGCAGCCTTAGCGGGGGAGATACGCAGTATTTT. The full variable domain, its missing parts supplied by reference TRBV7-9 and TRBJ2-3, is DTGVSQNPRHKITKRGQNVTFRCDPISEHNRLYWYRQTLGQGPEFLTYFQNEAQLEKSRLLSDRFSAERPKGSFSTLEIQRTEQGDSAMYLCASSLSGGDTQYFGPGTRLTVL.

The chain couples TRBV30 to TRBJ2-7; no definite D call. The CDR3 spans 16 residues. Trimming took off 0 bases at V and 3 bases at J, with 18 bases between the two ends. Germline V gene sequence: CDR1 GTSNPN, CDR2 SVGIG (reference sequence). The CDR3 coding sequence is TGTGCCTGGAGTGTAGGCCCTCCCGGGCTGTACTACGAGCAGTACTTC. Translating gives CAWSVGPPGLYYEQYF.

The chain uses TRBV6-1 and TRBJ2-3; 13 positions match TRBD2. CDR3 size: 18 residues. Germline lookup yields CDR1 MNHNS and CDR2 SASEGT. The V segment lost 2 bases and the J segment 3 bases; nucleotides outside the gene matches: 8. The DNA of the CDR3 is TGTGCCAGCAGTGAACCCCTACTAGCGGGAGGGTTGACAGATACGCAGTATTTT. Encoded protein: CASSEPLLAGGLTDTQYF.

The CDR3 DNA sequence: TGTGCCAGCATGATACGGGGCTCCTACGAGCAGTACTTC. Protein product: CASMIRGSYEQYF. This chain uses TRBV28 with TRBJ2-7; tentative D call: TRBD2 (5 bases). This CDR3 is built from 13 residues. Germline CDR1 is MDHEN and CDR2 is SYDVKM. Trimming shortened V by 7 bases and J by 0 bases, and 10 bases separated the two germline ends.

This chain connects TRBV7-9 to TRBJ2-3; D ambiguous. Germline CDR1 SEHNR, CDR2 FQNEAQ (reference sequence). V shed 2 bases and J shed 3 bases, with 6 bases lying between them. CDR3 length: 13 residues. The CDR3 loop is CASSLLWTDTQYF. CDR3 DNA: TGTGCCAGCAGCTTATTGTGGACAGATACGCAGTATTTT.

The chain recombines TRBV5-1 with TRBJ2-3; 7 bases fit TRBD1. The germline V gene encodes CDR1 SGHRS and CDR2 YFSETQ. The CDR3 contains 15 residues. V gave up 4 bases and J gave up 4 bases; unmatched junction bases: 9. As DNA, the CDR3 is TGCGCCAGCAGCCCTGGGACAGTTAACGCAGATACGCAGTATTTT. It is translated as CASSPGTVNADTQYF.

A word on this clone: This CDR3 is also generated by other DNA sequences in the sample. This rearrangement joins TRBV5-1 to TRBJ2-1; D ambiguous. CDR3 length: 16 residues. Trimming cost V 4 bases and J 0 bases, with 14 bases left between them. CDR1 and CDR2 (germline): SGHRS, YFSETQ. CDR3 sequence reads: CASSLARRGSYNEQFF. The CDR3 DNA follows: TGCGCCAGCAGCCTTGCCCGACGCGGCTCCTACAATGAGCAGTTCTTC.

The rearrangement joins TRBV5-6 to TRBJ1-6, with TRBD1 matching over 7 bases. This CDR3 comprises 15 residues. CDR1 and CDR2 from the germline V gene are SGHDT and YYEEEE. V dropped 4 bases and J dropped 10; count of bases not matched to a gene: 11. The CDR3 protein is CASSLGRTGGSPLHF. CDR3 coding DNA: TGTGCCAGCAGCCTTGGACGGACAGGAGGCTCACCCCTCCACTTT.

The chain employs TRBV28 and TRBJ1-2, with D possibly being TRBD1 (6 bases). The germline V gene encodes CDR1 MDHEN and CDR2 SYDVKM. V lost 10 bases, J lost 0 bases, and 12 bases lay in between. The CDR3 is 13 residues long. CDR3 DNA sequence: TGTGCCACCCCGGACAGCTCTAACTATGGCTACACCTTC. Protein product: CATPDSSNYGYTF.

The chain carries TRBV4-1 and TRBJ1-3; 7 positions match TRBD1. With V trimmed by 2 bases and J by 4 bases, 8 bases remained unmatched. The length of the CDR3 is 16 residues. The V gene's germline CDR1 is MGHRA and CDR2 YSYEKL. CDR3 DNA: TGCGCCAGCAGCCAACCGGGACAGAGACGAGGAAACACCATATATTTT. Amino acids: CASSQPGQRRGNTIYF.

DNA for the CDR3: TGTGCCAGCAGTATGCCGGGGGCGCTTGGCTACACCTTC. The encoded protein is CASSMPGALGYTF. The chain is built from TRBV28 and TRBJ1-2; weak D call: TRBD1 (6 bases). This CDR3 has 13 residues. Germline V gives CDR1 MDHEN, CDR2 SYDVKM. V was shortened by 5 bases and J by 7 bases, with 14 bases between the two germline ends.

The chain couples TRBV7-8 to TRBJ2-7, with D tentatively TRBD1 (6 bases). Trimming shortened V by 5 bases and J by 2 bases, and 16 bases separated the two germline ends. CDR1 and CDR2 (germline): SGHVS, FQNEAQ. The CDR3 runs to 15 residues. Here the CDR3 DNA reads TGTGCCAGCAGCCTACCAGGGACACGGACCTACGAGCAGTACTTC. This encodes CASSLPGTRTYEQYF.

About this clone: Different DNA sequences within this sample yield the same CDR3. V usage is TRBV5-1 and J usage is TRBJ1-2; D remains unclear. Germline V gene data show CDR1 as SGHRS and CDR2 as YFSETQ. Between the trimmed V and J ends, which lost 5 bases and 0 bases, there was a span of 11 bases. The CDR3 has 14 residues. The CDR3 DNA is TGCGCCAGCAGTTCGGGCGGAGCTAACTATGGCTACACCTTC. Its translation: CASSSGGANYGYTF. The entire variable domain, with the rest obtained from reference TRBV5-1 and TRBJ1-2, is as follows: KAGVTQTPRYLIKTRGQQVTLSCSPISGHRSVSWYQQTPGQGLQFLFEYFSETQRNKGNFPGRFSGRQFSNSRSEMNVSTLELGDSALYLCASSSGGANYGYTFGSGTRLTVV.

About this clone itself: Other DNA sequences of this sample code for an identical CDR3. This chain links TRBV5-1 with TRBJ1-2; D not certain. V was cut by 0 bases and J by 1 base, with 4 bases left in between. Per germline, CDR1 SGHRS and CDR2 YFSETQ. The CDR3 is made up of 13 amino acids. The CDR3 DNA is TGCGCCAGCAGCTTGGGAGTTAACTATGGCTACACCTTC. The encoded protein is CASSLGVNYGYTF.